This record covers a single T cell receptor (beta chain). Germline CDR1 and CDR2: MDHEN and SYDVKM. The CDR3 is made up of 14 amino acids. J was trimmed by 1 base and V by 6 bases; bases with no gene match: 5. The data stem from a study of cytomegalovirus exposure and HLA in healthy donors. PCR involved 60 Vbeta and 13 Jbeta primers. TCRdb keeps only in-frame clones here, not all; method: immunoSEQ multiplex PCR. The sample is made up of about 150,000 clones, and the top ten hold roughly 1.6% of it. This receptor was taken from a woman aged 45-60 years in good health and CMV-seronegative. The chain carries TRBV28 and TRBJ2-7; 8 nucleotides match TRBD1. Sequencing was carried out using PBMCs. The CDR3 sequence is CASRRTGTSYEQYF. The CDR3 bases are TGTGCCAGCAGGCGGACAGGGACATCCTACGAGCAGTACTTC.